This T cell receptor beta chain was recorded in a study of blood T cell repertoires in COVID-19. The wider study: COVID-19 samples from acute and convalescent phases originated in the United States, Italy and Spain.

Clones were sequenced by immunoSEQ multiplex PCR, and TCRdb holds only the in-frame ones, with some missing. There are some 290,000 clones in the sample; nearly 90% occur only once, and around 0.98% lies in the top ten. Per the germline V gene, CDR1 is LNHDA and CDR2 is SQIVND (reference sequence). Germline trimming cut 3 bases from V and 5 bases from J; bases unmatched to any gene: 7. CDR3 size: 15 residues. This sequence joins TRBV19 and TRBJ2-1, with 7 bases aligning to TRBD2. The clonotype comes from a woman aged 40 to 50 with COVID-19, enrolled during active disease. Sequenced: peripheral blood. CDR3: CASSIFQREHNEQFF. The CDR3 region has the DNA TGTGCCAGTAGTATTTTCCAGCGGGAACACAATGAGCAGTTCTTC.